The 30 T cell receptor beta chains below were found in one sample sequenced in a study of T cell responses to AZD1222 COVID-19 vaccine. The table came from immunoSEQ multiplex PCR; TCRdb's copy has only in-frame clones and leaves some out. The profile shows around 150,000 clones, more than 85% of them singletons. Sequenced material: peripheral blood, taken on day 0 of AZD1222 vaccination. The receptors derive from an adult in good health.

The chain recombines TRBV18 with TRBJ1-1; possible D gene TRBD1, 5 bases. Germline CDR1 reads KGHSH; CDR2 reads LQKENI. Trimming left V 6 bases short and J 7 bases short, with 15 bases between. The CDR3 runs to 13 residues. CDR3 sequence (DNA): TGTGCCAGCTCGTCGGACCTAAGGGGTGAAGCTTTCTTT. It specifies CASSSDLRGEAFF.

The chain carries TRBV28 and TRBJ1-1; no reliable D call. In germline, CDR1 is MDHEN, CDR2 SYDVKM. The CDR3 is 12 amino acids. V was trimmed by 5 bases and J by 7 bases, leaving 11 bases between them. This chain's CDR3 is CASSLYGNEAFF. The CDR3 nucleotides read TGTGCCAGCAGTCTCTACGGGAATGAAGCTTTCTTT.

This clone was seen only once. The chain employs TRBV4-3 and TRBJ1-2; 10 nucleotides line up with TRBD1. The V gene end was trimmed by 3 bases and the J gene end by 4 bases; junction bases not matched to a gene: 5. The CDR3 has 15 amino acids. The germline CDR1 and CDR2 sequences are LGHNA and YSLEER. The CDR3: CASSHVGQGGYGYTF. The CDR3 DNA is TGCGCCAGCAGCCATGTTGGACAGGGGGGCTATGGCTACACCTTC.

The chain couples TRBV28 to TRBJ2-5; D unclear. The germline V gene has CDR1 MDHEN and CDR2 SYDVKM. The CDR3 is 12 residues long. V was clipped by 6 bases and J by 5 bases, with 10 bases between them. As DNA, the CDR3 is TGTGCCAGCAGCCGTATGGGGGAGACCCAGTACTTC. Its translation is CASSRMGETQYF.

This chain links TRBV20-1 with TRBJ2-5; D is perhaps TRBD1 or TRBD2 (5 bases each). V was pared by 6 bases and J by 7 bases, with 12 bases between. Germline CDR1 and CDR2: DFQATT and SNEGSKA (reference sequence). CDR3 length: 11 residues. Written as DNA, the CDR3 is TGCAGTGCCCGGACGAGGGGGACCCAGTACTTC. Amino acids: CSARTRGTQYF.

The chain carries TRBV7-9 and TRBJ2-2; D is possibly TRBD2 (6 bases). V was cut by 7 bases and J by 0 bases, with 12 bases left in between. Germline loops: CDR1 SEHNR, CDR2 FQNEAQ (reference sequence). The CDR3 runs to 15 residues. The CDR3 nucleotides are TGTGCCAGCACTATTGGAGGGACGAACACCGGGGAGCTGTTTTTT. This encodes CASTIGGTNTGELFF.

V and J are TRBV6-5 and TRBJ2-3; D is possibly TRBD1 (6 bases). This CDR3 comprises 12 residues. The germline CDR1 and CDR2 sequences are MNHEY and SVGAGI. Trimming left V 6 bases short and J 9 bases short, with 13 bases between. Here the CDR3 DNA reads TGTGCCAGCAGCCCAGACAGGTTAACGCAGTATTTT. Translated, it gives CASSPDRLTQYF.

The CDR3 DNA reads TGTGCCTGGAGTGGCTCCCTAGGGTCCAATGAGCAGTTCTTC. Protein sequence: CAWSGSLGSNEQFF. The chain recombines TRBV30 with TRBJ2-1; D gene ambiguous. This CDR3 spans 14 amino acids. CDR1 is GTSNPN and CDR2 is SVGIG in the germline V gene (reference sequence). V was trimmed by 1 base and J by 6 bases, leaving 13 bases between them. The variable domain in full, completed from reference TRBV30 and TRBJ2-1, reads SQTIHQWPATLVQPVGSPLSLECTVEGTSNPNLYWYRQAAGRGLQLLFYSVGIGQISSEVPQNLSASRPQDRQFILSSKKLLLSDSGFYLCAWSGSLGSNEQFFGPGTRLTVL.

The V call is TRBV7-8, the J call TRBJ1-2; the match to TRBD1 covers 7 bases. The junction had 0 bases not matched to a gene; V was cut back by 3 bases and J by 2 bases. The CDR3 is 13 amino acids. Germline lookup yields CDR1 SGHVS and CDR2 FQNEAQ. CDR3 DNA: TGTGCCAGCAGCTTGGGACAGAACTATGGCTACACCTTC. It is translated as CASSLGQNYGYTF. Full variable domain (rest looked up from reference TRBV7-8 and TRBJ1-2): GAGVSQSPRYKVAKRGQDVALRCDPISGHVSLFWYQQALGQGPEFLTYFQNEAQLDKSGLPSDRFFAERPEGSVSTLKIQRTQQEDSAVYLCASSLGQNYGYTFGSGTRLTVV.

V and J are TRBV28 and TRBJ2-1; possible D gene TRBD1, 7 bases. There are 15 residues in the CDR3. V lost 8 bases to trimming and J lost 7 bases, with 21 bases between them. CDR1 and CDR2 from the germline V gene are MDHEN and SYDVKM. The CDR3 DNA sequence: TGTGCCAGCCGTACGGAGGGGACAGCGCAGAATGAGCAGTTCTTC. It specifies CASRTEGTAQNEQFF.

This rearrangement joins TRBV7-2 to TRBJ2-6; 9 bases fit TRBD1. The CDR3 covers 16 residues. Germline V gene data show CDR1 as SGHTA and CDR2 as FQGNSA. The V and J ends lost 1 base and 7 bases, in that order; junction bases with no gene match: 5. This CDR3 reads CASSLGGDRAANVLTF. CDR3 nucleotides: TGTGCCAGCAGCTTAGGGGGGGACAGGGCTGCCAACGTCCTGACTTTC.

V is TRBV27 and J is TRBJ2-1, with D perhaps matching TRBD2 (6 bases). The CDR3 length is 15 residues. Trimming removed 3 bases from V and 4 bases from J, with 13 bases in between. Germline V lookup: CDR1 MNHEY, CDR2 SMNVEV (reference sequence). The CDR3 bases are TGTGCCAGCAGTTTTGGGACTGCTCTTTACAATGAGCAGTTCTTC. Its translation: CASSFGTALYNEQFF.

This chain joins TRBV12-3 or TRBV12-4 and TRBJ2-2; no reliable D call. V lost 6 bases, J lost 6 bases, and 8 bases lay in between. The CDR3 contains 12 residues. The CDR3 reads CASSPAAGELFF. For the CDR3, the DNA is TGTGCCAGCAGCCCTGCGGCCGGGGAGCTGTTTTTT.

The gene calls are TRBV28 and TRBJ2-1; D remains ambiguous. From germline, CDR1 is MDHEN and CDR2 SYDVKM. Trimming took 5 bases from V and 4 from J, leaving 9 bases between them. The CDR3 contains 13 residues. This chain's CDR3 is CASSPSEYNEQFF. DNA for the CDR3: TGTGCCAGCAGTCCGTCGGAGTACAATGAGCAGTTCTTC.

The rearrangement uses TRBV19 and TRBJ1-6; TRBD1 matches at 8 bases. Unmatched junction bases numbered 6, after V lost 7 bases and J lost 7 bases. The CDR3 covers 14 residues. The germline V gene encodes CDR1 LNHDA and CDR2 SQIVND (reference sequence). CDR3 region: CASKITGGNSPLHF. CDR3 in DNA: TGTGCCAGTAAAATAACAGGGGGGAATTCACCCCTCCACTTT.

V gene TRBV30 combines with J gene TRBJ1-1; D remains ambiguous. The V and J ends lost 5 bases and 1 base respectively, with 14 bases between them. CDR1 and CDR2 from the germline V gene are GTSNPN and SVGIG (reference sequence). CDR3 length equals 14 residues. The CDR3 here is CAWAGPAANTEAFF. The CDR3 DNA reads as TGTGCCTGGGCCGGACCCGCGGCGAACACTGAAGCTTTCTTT.

The chain recombines TRBV19 with TRBJ1-3; perhaps TRBD1 as D (5 bases). CDR3 length equals 12 residues. Germline CDR1 reads LNHDA; CDR2 reads SQIVND (reference sequence). CDR3 in amino acids: CATRGLGNTIYF. CDR3 DNA: TGTGCTACTCGGGGCCTCGGAAACACCATATATTTT.

In DNA, the CDR3 is TGTGCCAGCAGCGCTACAGGGTTACCTAATGAAAAACTGTTTTTT. Protein sequence: CASSATGLPNEKLFF. This sequence joins TRBV5-4 and TRBJ1-4; a weak D match, TRBD1 (6 bases). The V gene's germline CDR1 is SGHNT and CDR2 YYREEE (reference sequence). The CDR3 covers 15 residues. The V gene lost 4 bases and the J gene lost 3 bases, with 13 bases spanning the gap. Full variable domain (missing parts from reference TRBV5-4 and TRBJ1-4): ETGVTQSPTHLIKTRGQQVTLRCSSQSGHNTVSWYQQALGQGPQFIFQYYREEENGRGNFPPRFSGLQFPNYSSELNVNALELDDSALYLCASSATGLPNEKLFFGSGTQLSVL.

This sequence joins TRBV29-1 and TRBJ2-3; D could derive from TRBD1 or TRBD2 (5 bases each). The CDR3 runs 11 residues. From germline, CDR1 is SQVTM and CDR2 ANQGSEA. Trimming pared 7 bases from V and 5 bases from J, leaving 10 bases between. CDR3 nucleotides: TGCAGCGGGGACCCGGGAGATACGCAGTATTTT. Its translation: CSGDPGDTQYF.

The gene calls are TRBV5-1 and TRBJ2-3; a possible D gene is TRBD1 (6 bases). Trimming removed 3 bases at V and 1 base at J, with 12 bases between. The germline V gene encodes CDR1 SGHRS and CDR2 YFSETQ. The CDR3 consists of 15 residues. The chain's CDR3 is CASSYQGQGTDTQYF. CDR3 DNA: TGCGCCAGCAGCTACCAGGGGCAGGGCACAGATACGCAGTATTTT.

The chain is built from TRBV19 and TRBJ2-3, with 10 bases lining up with TRBD2. J lost 0 bases, V lost 7 bases, and 7 bases had no gene match. Per the germline V gene, CDR1 is LNHDA and CDR2 is SQIVND (reference sequence). This CDR3 region has 16 residues. CDR3 loop: CASTQLAGKSTDTQYF. CDR3 nucleotides: TGTGCCAGTACCCAACTAGCGGGGAAGAGCACAGATACGCAGTATTTT.

This chain connects TRBV19 to TRBJ1-1; possible D gene TRBD1, 5 bases. The CDR3 is 16 residues long. V dropped 4 bases and J dropped 1 base, with 16 bases sitting between them. Germline CDR1 and CDR2: LNHDA and SQIVND (reference sequence). The CDR3 sequence: CASSTGTAGGNTEAFF. For the CDR3, the DNA is TGTGCCAGTAGTACCGGGACGGCAGGCGGGAACACTGAAGCTTTCTTT.

The chain uses TRBV11-2 and TRBJ2-5; no clear D. Germline-derived CDR1 and CDR2 are SGHAT and FQNNGV. Trimming took off 5 bases at V and 5 bases at J, with 18 bases between the two ends. The CDR3 totals 15 residues. The CDR3: CASSPTRSMGETQYF. The DNA of the CDR3 is TGTGCCAGCAGCCCGACCCGTTCCATGGGCGAGACCCAGTACTTC.

The chain combines TRBV7-9 with TRBJ1-5; D unresolved. CDR1 is SEHNR and CDR2 is FQNEAQ in the germline V gene (reference sequence). The CDR3 extends over 14 amino acids. V gave up 6 bases and J gave up 3 bases, with 12 bases separating them. CDR3 loop: CASSRTSLNQPQHF. For the CDR3, the DNA is TGTGCCAGCAGTCGGACCTCACTCAATCAGCCCCAGCATTTT.

The V and J genes are TRBV10-3 and TRBJ2-7, with TRBD1 matching 10 bases. CDR3 size: 14 residues. V lost 10 bases and J lost 5; bases outside the gene matches: 11. Germline loops: CDR1 ENHRY, CDR2 SYGVKD. CDR3 region: CATSNGDRGHEQYF. The CDR3 region has the DNA TGTGCCACGAGTAACGGGGACAGGGGACACGAGCAGTACTTC.

V usage is TRBV4-1 and J usage is TRBJ2-2; 8 bases agree with TRBD1. The J segment lost 6 bases and the V segment lost 0 bases, leaving 3 bases of the junction unmatched. This CDR3 has 15 residues. Germline assignment: CDR1 MGHRA and CDR2 YSYEKL. The CDR3 sequence is CASSQDHRGAGELFF. CDR3 nucleotides: TGCGCCAGCAGCCAAGATCACAGGGGGGCCGGGGAGCTGTTTTTT.

The V call is TRBV3-1 (or the pseudogene TRBV3-2), the J call TRBJ2-3; D might be TRBD2 (7 bases). CDR1 and CDR2 (germline): LGHDT, YNNKEL (reference sequence). The CDR3 length is 14 residues. V lost 4 bases and J lost 4, with 12 bases in between. The CDR3 DNA is TGTGCCAGCAGCCGGGGGGGCCGCGCAGATACGCAGTATTTT. This codes for CASSRGGRADTQYF.

The chain recombines TRBV9 with TRBJ1-5, with a tentative D call TRBD1 (6 bases). This CDR3 has 14 residues. Germline V CDR1 and CDR2: SGDLS, YYNGEE. The V gene lost 3 bases and the J gene lost 0 bases, with 7 bases spanning the gap. The CDR3 spells CASSAGHSNQPQHF. For the CDR3, the DNA is TGTGCCAGCAGCGCGGGACATAGCAATCAGCCCCAGCATTTT. The entire variable domain, with the rest obtained from reference TRBV9 and TRBJ1-5, is as follows: DSGVTQTPKHLITATGQRVTLRCSPRSGDLSVYWYQQSLDQGLQFLIQYYNGEERAKGNILERFSAQQFPDLHSELNLSSLELGDSALYFCASSAGHSNQPQHFGDGTRLSIL.

V gene TRBV5-4 combines with J gene TRBJ1-2, with D unresolved. The CDR3 runs to 12 residues. The V end lost 2 bases, the J end lost 8 bases, and 10 bases lay between the germline ends. Germline V gene lookup returns CDR1 SGHNT and CDR2 YYREEE (reference sequence). The CDR3 region is CASSLDYIGYTF. Written as DNA, the CDR3 is TGTGCCAGCAGCTTAGATTATATCGGCTACACCTTC.

J is TRBJ2-2 and V is TRBV18, with 11 bases aligning to TRBD2. Germline V gene data show CDR1 as KGHSH and CDR2 as LQKENI. Trimming removed 8 bases from V and 0 bases from J; junction bases left unmatched: 8. The CDR3 runs 17 residues. The DNA for the CDR3 is TGTGCCAGCCGAGGGACTAGCGGAGTTGCGAACACCGGGGAGCTGTTTTTT. Translated: CASRGTSGVANTGELFF.